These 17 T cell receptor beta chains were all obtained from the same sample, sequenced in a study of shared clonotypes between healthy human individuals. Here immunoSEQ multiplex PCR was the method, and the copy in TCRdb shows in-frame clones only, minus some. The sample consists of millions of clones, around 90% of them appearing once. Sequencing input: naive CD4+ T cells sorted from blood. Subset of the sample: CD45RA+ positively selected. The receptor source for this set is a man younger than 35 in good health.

The DNA of the CDR3 is TGTGCCAGCAGCCAAGATTTAAATCTCAACGAGCAGTACTTC. This gives the protein CASSQDLNLNEQYF. The gene calls are TRBV14 and TRBJ2-7, with D unclear. Trimming cost V 0 bases and J 5 bases, with 11 bases left between them. CDR3 length: 14 amino acids. Germline V gene lookup returns CDR1 SGHDN and CDR2 FVKESK.

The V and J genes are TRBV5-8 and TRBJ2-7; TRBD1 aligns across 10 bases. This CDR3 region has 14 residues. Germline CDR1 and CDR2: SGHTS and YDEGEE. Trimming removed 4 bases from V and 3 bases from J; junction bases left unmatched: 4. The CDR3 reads CASSRDRGGYEQYF. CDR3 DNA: TGTGCCAGCAGCCGGGACAGGGGCGGCTACGAGCAGTACTTC.

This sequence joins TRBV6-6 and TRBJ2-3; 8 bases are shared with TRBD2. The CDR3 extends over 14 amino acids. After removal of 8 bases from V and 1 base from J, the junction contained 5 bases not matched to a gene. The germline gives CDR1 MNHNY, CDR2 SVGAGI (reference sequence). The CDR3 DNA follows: TGTGCCAGCCTTAGCGGGGACCGCACAGATACGCAGTATTTT. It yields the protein CASLSGDRTDTQYF.

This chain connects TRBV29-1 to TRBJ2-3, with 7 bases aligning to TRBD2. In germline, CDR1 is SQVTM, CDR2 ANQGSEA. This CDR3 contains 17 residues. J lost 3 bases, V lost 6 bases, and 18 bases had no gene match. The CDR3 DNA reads TGCAGCGTACCCATCTACCTAGCGGCCAAGGCTACAGATACGCAGTATTTT. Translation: CSVPIYLAAKATDTQYF.

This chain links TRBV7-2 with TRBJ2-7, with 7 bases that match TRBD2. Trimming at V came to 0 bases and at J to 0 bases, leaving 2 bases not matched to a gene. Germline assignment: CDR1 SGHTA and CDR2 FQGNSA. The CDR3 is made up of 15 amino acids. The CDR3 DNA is TGTGCCAGCAGCTTAGCGTGGGGGGGCTCCTACGAGCAGTACTTC. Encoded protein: CASSLAWGGSYEQYF.

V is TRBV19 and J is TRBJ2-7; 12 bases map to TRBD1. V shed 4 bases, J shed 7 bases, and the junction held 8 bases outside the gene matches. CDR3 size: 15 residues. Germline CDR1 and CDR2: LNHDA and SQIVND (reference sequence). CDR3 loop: CASSTPGQGAREQYF. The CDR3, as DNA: TGTGCCAGTAGTACACCGGGACAGGGGGCGCGTGAGCAGTACTTC.

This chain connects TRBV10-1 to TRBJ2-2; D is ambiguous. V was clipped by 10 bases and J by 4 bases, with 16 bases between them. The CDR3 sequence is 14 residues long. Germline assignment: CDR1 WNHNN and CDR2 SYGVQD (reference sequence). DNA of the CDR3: TGCGCCACCTCACCTTCGACCAGCACCGGGGAGCTGTTTTTT. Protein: CATSPSTSTGELFF.

The CDR3 DNA follows: TGTGCCAGCAGCAACGGGACTAGCGGGAGAGATGAGCAGTTCTTC. Translating gives CASSNGTSGRDEQFF. This chain connects TRBV13 to TRBJ2-1; 14 bases map to TRBD2. Germline assignment: CDR1 PRHDT and CDR2 FYEKMQ (reference sequence). This CDR3 region has 15 residues. J gave up 8 bases and V 5 bases, and 5 bases lay outside the gene matches.

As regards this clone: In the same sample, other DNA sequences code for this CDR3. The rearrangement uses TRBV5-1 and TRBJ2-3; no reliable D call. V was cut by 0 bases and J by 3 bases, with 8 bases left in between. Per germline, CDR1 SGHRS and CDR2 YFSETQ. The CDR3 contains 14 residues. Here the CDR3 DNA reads TGCGCCAGCAGCTTGGCCGAGGTGACAGATACGCAGTATTTT. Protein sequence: CASSLAEVTDTQYF.

CDR3 in amino acids: CATAGDRGTGELFF. CDR3 DNA: TGTGCCACCGCCGGGGACAGGGGGACCGGGGAGCTGTTTTTT. The J gene is TRBJ2-2, the V gene TRBV6-6, with 11 positions matching TRBD1. With 10 bases clipped from V and 5 bases from J, the junction kept 6 bases outside the gene matches. Germline CDR1 reads MNHNY; CDR2 reads SVGAGI (reference sequence). This CDR3 region has 14 residues.

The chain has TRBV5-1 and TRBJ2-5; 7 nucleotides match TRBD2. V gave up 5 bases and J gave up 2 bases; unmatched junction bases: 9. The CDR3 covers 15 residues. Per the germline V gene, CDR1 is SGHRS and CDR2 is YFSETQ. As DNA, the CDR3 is TGCGCCAGCAGGAAGTTAGGACTAGAACAAGAGACCCAGTACTTC. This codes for CASRKLGLEQETQYF.

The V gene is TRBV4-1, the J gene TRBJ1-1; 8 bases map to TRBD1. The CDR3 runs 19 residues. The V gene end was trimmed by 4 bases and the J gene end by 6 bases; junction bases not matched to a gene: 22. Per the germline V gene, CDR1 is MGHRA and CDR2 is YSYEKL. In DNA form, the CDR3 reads TGCGCCAGCAGCCCCAAGGCAGGGGGCGAGGGCTTAGGCCGACCTGAAGCTTTCTTT. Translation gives CASSPKAGGEGLGRPEAFF.

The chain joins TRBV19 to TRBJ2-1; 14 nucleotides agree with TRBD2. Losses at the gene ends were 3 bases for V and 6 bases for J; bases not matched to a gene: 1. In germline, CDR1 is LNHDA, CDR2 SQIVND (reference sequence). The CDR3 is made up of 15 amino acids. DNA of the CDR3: TGTGCCAGTAGTATGGGGACTAGCGGGAGCAATGAGCAGTTCTTC. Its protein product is CASSMGTSGSNEQFF.

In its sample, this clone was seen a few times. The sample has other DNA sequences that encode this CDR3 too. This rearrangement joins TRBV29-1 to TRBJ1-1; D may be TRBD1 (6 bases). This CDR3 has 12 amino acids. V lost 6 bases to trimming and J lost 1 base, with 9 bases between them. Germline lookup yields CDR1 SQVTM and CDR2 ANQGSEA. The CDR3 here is CSVGRGNTEAFF. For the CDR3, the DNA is TGCAGCGTAGGCAGGGGGAACACTGAAGCTTTCTTT.

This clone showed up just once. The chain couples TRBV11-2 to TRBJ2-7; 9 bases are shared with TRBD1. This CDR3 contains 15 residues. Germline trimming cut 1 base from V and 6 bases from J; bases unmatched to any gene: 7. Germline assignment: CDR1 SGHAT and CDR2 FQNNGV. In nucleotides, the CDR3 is TGTGCCAGCAGCTTAGGTGGGACAGGGTTAACCGAGCAGTACTTC. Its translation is CASSLGGTGLTEQYF.

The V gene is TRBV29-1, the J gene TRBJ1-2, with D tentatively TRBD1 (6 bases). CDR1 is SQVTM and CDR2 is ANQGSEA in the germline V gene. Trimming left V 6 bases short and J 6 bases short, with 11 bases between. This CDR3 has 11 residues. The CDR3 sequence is CSVGQMDGYTF. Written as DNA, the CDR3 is TGCAGCGTCGGACAGATGGATGGCTACACCTTC. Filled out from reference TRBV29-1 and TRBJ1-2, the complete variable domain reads SAVISQKPSRDICQRGTSLTIQCQVDSQVTMMFWYRQQPGQSLTLIATANQGSEATYESGFVIDKFPISRPNLTFSTLTVSNMSPEDSSIYLCSVGQMDGYTFGSGTRLTVV.

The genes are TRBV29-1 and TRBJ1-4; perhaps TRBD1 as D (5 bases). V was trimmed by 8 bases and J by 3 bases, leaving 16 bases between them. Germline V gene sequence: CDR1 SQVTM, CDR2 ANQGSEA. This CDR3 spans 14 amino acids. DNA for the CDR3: TGCAGCTTTTCCCACAAAGGGGCTAATGAAAAACTGTTTTTT. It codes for CSFSHKGANEKLFF.